The 18 T cell receptor beta chains below were found in one sample sequenced in a study of shared clonotypes between healthy human individuals. Sequencing used immunoSEQ multiplex PCR; TCRdb keeps in-frame clones, though not all of them. The sample yields some 900,000 clones, over 60% seen once. Sequencing input: memory CD4+ T cells sorted from blood. Subset: CD45RA-negative fraction. These receptors were taken from a man between 18 and 29 years old in good health.

This chain links TRBV10-1 with TRBJ2-7, with D maybe TRBD1 (5 bases). The CDR3 length is 14 residues. CDR1 and CDR2 (germline): WNHNN, SYGVQD (reference sequence). V was clipped by 5 bases and J by 4 bases, with 15 bases between them. In DNA, the CDR3 is TGCGCCAGCAGTACAGGCAGGATCGGATACGAGCAGTACTTC. Protein sequence: CASSTGRIGYEQYF.

The chain links TRBV7-2 to TRBJ2-5; 8 nucleotides align to TRBD2. V shed 3 bases, J shed 9 bases, and the junction held 9 bases outside the gene matches. The germline CDR1 and CDR2 sequences are SGHTA and FQGNSA. The CDR3 has 14 amino acids. The CDR3 sequence is CASSFSGASLAQYF. The CDR3 nucleotides are TGTGCCAGCAGCTTTAGCGGGGCGTCTCTGGCCCAGTACTTC.

V usage is TRBV7-8 and J usage is TRBJ2-7; no definite D call. The CDR3 length is 17 residues. Trimming left V 4 bases short and J 9 bases short, with 28 bases between. Per the germline V gene, CDR1 is SGHVS and CDR2 is FQNEAQ. The CDR3 is CASSSFSVGDTELGQYF. Here the CDR3 DNA reads TGTGCCAGCAGCTCCTTCTCCGTCGGCGACACTGAGCTCGGGCAGTACTTC.

In its sample, this clone was seen a few times. The rearrangement uses TRBV7-8 and TRBJ2-7; 13 bases are shared with TRBD2. The junction had 6 bases not matched to a gene; V was cut back by 5 bases and J by 5 bases. In germline, CDR1 is SGHVS, CDR2 FQNEAQ. This CDR3 region has 15 residues. The CDR3 region has the DNA TGTGCCAGCAGCGAGACTAGCGGGAGGTCTCACGAGCAGTACTTC. As protein: CASSETSGRSHEQYF.

The chain is built from TRBV6-6 and TRBJ2-7; 9 nucleotides agree with TRBD1. J lost 4 bases, V lost 4 bases, and 8 bases had no gene match. The germline V gene encodes CDR1 MNHNY and CDR2 SVGAGI (reference sequence). The CDR3 sequence is 15 residues long. CDR3 loop: CASSSPDRGRYEQYF. The CDR3 nucleotides read TGTGCCAGCAGTTCACCCGACAGGGGGAGATACGAGCAGTACTTC.

The chain recombines TRBV6-1 with TRBJ1-5; D uncertain. The CDR3 loop spans 14 amino acids. Germline CDR1 and CDR2: MNHNS and SASEGT. V lost 6 bases to trimming and J lost 3 bases, with 12 bases between them. CDR3 coding DNA: TGTGCCAGCAGGTCAAATTTGGACAATCAGCCCCAGCATTTT. Protein sequence: CASRSNLDNQPQHF.

The CDR3 protein is CASSPALGTAYEQYF. The CDR3 DNA follows: TGTGCCAGCTCACCAGCTCTTGGCACCGCCTACGAGCAGTACTTC. The chain recombines TRBV18 with TRBJ2-7; D unresolved. V shed 2 bases and J shed 2 bases, with 13 bases lying between them. CDR1 and CDR2 from the germline V gene are KGHSH and LQKENI. This CDR3 has 15 residues.

The chain uses TRBV5-1 and TRBJ2-5; 12 bases fit TRBD2. The CDR3 is 18 amino acids. Trimming at V came to 4 bases and at J to 5 bases, leaving 15 bases not matched to a gene. In germline, CDR1 is SGHRS, CDR2 YFSETQ. The CDR3 reads CASSPGGTSGPRRETQYF. In nucleotides, the CDR3 is TGCGCCAGCAGCCCGGGCGGGACTAGCGGGCCCCGAAGGGAGACCCAGTACTTC.

In nucleotides, the CDR3 is TGTGCCAGCAGTGTCGCGGAAGGTTCGACTGGCTACACCTTC. Its translation: CASSVAEGSTGYTF. This chain links TRBV27 with TRBJ1-2; D is unresolved. Trimming left V 5 bases short and J 7 bases short, with 17 bases between. Germline lookup yields CDR1 MNHEY and CDR2 SMNVEV (reference sequence). The CDR3 has 14 amino acids.

The chain is built from TRBV30 and TRBJ2-3; possible D gene TRBD2, 6 bases. The CDR3 is 15 amino acids. CDR1 is GTSNPN and CDR2 is SVGIG in the germline V gene (reference sequence). V lost 0 bases, J lost 4 bases, and 14 bases lay in between. CDR3 nucleotides: TGTGCCTGGAGTGTGGGTAGCGGAAGGGCAGATACGCAGTATTTT. Translating gives CAWSVGSGRADTQYF.

The rearrangement uses TRBV5-5 and TRBJ2-7; D is possibly TRBD2 (6 bases). Germline V gene sequence: CDR1 SGHKS, CDR2 YYEKEE (reference sequence). V lost 4 bases and J 3 bases, leaving 20 bases between the germline ends. CDR3 length equals 16 residues. The CDR3 here is CASSAFTSSIDYEQYF. The CDR3 DNA reads TGTGCCAGCAGCGCCTTTACTAGCTCGATCGACTACGAGCAGTACTTC.

This rearrangement joins TRBV7-9 to TRBJ1-2, with TRBD1 matching 9 bases. Trimming took 5 bases from V and 3 from J; bases not matched to a gene: 13. CDR1 SEHNR and CDR2 FQNEAQ come from the germline V gene (reference sequence). The CDR3 is made up of 17 amino acids. CDR3 protein: CASSADRGLRVDYGYTF. CDR3 coding DNA: TGTGCCAGCAGCGCCGACAGGGGGTTACGGGTCGACTATGGCTACACCTTC.

A few counts support this clone. The chain combines TRBV4-1 with TRBJ1-1; no clear D. This CDR3 is built from 15 residues. Trimming cost V 1 base and J 6 bases, with 15 bases left between them. Germline values: CDR1 MGHRA, CDR2 YSYEKL. The CDR3 is CASSQVGLGQPEAFF. CDR3 in DNA: TGCGCCAGCAGCCAAGTAGGACTGGGCCAGCCTGAAGCTTTCTTT.

The V call is TRBV10-3, the J call TRBJ2-1; possible D gene TRBD2, 7 bases. The V and J ends lost 10 bases and 5 bases respectively, with 18 bases between them. Germline assignment: CDR1 ENHRY and CDR2 SYGVKD. The CDR3 sequence is 14 residues long. For the CDR3, the DNA is TGTGCCACTACAGGGCGGGAGAGCCACAATGAGCAGTTCTTC. The encoded protein is CATTGRESHNEQFF.

This clone came up once. V is TRBV5-1 and J is TRBJ1-1, with unresolved D. V was clipped by 0 bases and J by 7 bases, with 13 bases between them. This CDR3 comprises 14 residues. The germline V gene has CDR1 SGHRS and CDR2 YFSETQ. The CDR3 DNA reads TGCGCCAGCAGCTTGGGGCGGCGCGGATTTGAAGCTTTCTTT. This encodes CASSLGRRGFEAFF.

In the case of this clone: Other DNA sequences within the sample encode an identical CDR3. The J gene is TRBJ2-7, the V gene TRBV7-8; D uncertain. Trimming removed 2 bases at V and 2 bases at J, with 10 bases between. The CDR3 has 14 residues. Germline V gene sequence: CDR1 SGHVS, CDR2 FQNEAQ. CDR3 coding DNA: TGTGCCAGCAGCTTAACCGGCAAGACCTACGAGCAGTACTTC. Encoded protein: CASSLTGKTYEQYF.

As concerns this clone: Other nucleotide sequences from this sample produce the same CDR3. The rearrangement links TRBV29-1 to TRBJ2-5, with D perhaps TRBD1 or TRBD2 (5 bases each). V was clipped by 1 base and J by 4 bases, with 10 bases between them. The CDR3 runs to 13 residues. Looked up from germline, CDR1 is SQVTM and CDR2 is ANQGSEA. The CDR3 loop is CSVEVGGRETQYF. The CDR3 DNA sequence: TGCAGCGTTGAAGTTGGGGGTAGAGAGACCCAGTACTTC.

This chain links TRBV28 with TRBJ2-3, with 10 bases fitting TRBD1. CDR1 is MDHEN, CDR2 SYDVKM, per germline. The CDR3 extends over 15 amino acids. Trimming at V came to 6 bases and at J to 5 bases, leaving 8 bases not matched to a gene. CDR3 sequence reads: CASSGDRGRLDTQYF. In DNA form, the CDR3 reads TGTGCCAGCAGCGGGGACAGGGGCCGCCTAGATACGCAGTATTTT.